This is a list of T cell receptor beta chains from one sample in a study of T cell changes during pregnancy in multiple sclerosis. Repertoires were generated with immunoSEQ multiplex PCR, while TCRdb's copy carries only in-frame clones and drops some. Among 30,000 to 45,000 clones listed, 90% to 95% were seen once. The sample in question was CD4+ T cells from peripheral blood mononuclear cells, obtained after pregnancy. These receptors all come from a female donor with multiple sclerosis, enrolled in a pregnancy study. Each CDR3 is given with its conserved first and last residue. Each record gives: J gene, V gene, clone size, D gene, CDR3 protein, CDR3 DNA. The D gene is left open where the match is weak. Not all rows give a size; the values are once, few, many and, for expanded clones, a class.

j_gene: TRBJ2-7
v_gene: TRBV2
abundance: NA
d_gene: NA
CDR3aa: CASTSRGHSYEQYF
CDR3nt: TGTGCCAGCACCTCGAGGGGACATTCCTACGAGCAGTACTTC

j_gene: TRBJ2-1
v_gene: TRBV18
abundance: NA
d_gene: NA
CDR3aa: CASSRTGSSSYNEQFF
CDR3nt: TGTGCCAGCTCCCGGACCGGGAGTAGCTCCTACAATGAGCAGTTCTTC

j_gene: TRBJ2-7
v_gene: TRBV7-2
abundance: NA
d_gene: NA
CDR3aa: CASSPGAPTYEQYF
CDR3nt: TGTGCCAGCAGCCCGGGTGCCCCTACCTACGAGCAGTACTTC

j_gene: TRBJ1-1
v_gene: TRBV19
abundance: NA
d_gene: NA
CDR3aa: CASSRTGNTEAFF
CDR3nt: TGTGCCAGTTCTCGAACGGGGAACACTGAAGCTTTCTTT

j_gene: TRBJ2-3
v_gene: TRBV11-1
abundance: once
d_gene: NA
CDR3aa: CASSLDGQAFTDTQYF
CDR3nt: TGTGCCAGCAGCTTAGATGGGCAGGCGTTCACAGATACGCAGTATTTT

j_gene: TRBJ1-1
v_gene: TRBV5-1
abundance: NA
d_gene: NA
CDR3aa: CASSFWTADEAFF
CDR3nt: TGCGCCAGCAGCTTCTGGACAGCGGATGAAGCTTTCTTT

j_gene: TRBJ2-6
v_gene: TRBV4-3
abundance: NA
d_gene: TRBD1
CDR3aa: CASSHGQGGPSSGANVLTF
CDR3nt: TGCGCCAGCAGCCACGGACAGGGAGGCCCTAGCTCTGGGGCCAACGTCCTGACTTTC

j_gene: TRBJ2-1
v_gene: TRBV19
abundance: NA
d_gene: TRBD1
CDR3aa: CASSTGGSFSYNEQFF
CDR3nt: TGTGCCAGTAGTACAGGGGGCTCTTTCTCCTACAATGAGCAGTTCTTC

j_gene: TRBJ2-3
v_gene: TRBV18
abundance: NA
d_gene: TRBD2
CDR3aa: CASSPLRLAASTDTQYF
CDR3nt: TGTGCCAGCTCGCCCCTCCGACTAGCGGCTAGCACAGATACGCAGTATTTT

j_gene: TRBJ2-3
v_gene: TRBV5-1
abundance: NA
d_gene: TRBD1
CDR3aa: CASKSGGGTDTQYF
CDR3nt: TGCGCCAGCAAATCAGGGGGCGGCACAGATACGCAGTATTTT

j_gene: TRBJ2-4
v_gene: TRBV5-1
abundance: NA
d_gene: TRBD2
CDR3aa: CASSSGLAGGRAKNIQYF
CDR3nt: TGCGCCAGCAGCTCGGGACTAGCGGGGGGGCGGGCCAAAAACATTCAGTACTTC

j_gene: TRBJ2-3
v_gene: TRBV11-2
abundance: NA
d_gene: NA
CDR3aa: CASIQGRGHTTDTQYF
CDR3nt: TGTGCCAGCATCCAGGGAAGAGGCCACACCACAGATACGCAGTATTTT

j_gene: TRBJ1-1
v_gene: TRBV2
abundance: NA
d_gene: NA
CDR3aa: CASSARTVNTEAFF
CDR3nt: TGTGCCAGCAGTGCCCGGACAGTAAACACTGAAGCTTTCTTT